This T cell receptor (beta chain) was obtained from a study of regulatory T cells in long-lasting Graves disease. General observations from the study: Favored gene segments in persistent disease were TRBV28, TRBJ1-2 and TRBJ2-5. Lower TCR diversity characterized persistent Graves' patients relative to newly diagnosed patients. The work looked only at peripheral blood and did not look at thyroid tissue. Among the persistent patients, approximately 2,900 public clonotypes were shared, more than the approximately 1,000 shared among new patients.

This clonotype came up many times. Its antigen is unidentified. CDR3 size: 15 residues. V was pared by 0 bases and J by 5 bases, with 7 bases of the junction left unmatched. Germline-derived CDR1 and CDR2 are SGHTA and FQGTGA. Arm-PCR of CDR3 regions with iRepertoire HTBI primers generated TCR beta libraries. TCRdb re-analysed the multiplex PCR reads in MiXCR, keeping a single row per CDR3 protein. Of approximately 350,000 distinct CDR3 sequences in the sample, about 10% are singletons; the top ten hold approximately 17%. Regarding time point: newly diagnosed GD, antithyroid drugs for less than 3 months. PBMC RNA served as the TCR library source. These data also featured in a second study, about T cells in Graves' hyperthyroidism and ophthalmopathy.

This chain links TRBV7-3 with TRBJ2-7; 7 positions agree with TRBD2. The sample was peripheral blood mononuclear cells (PBMCs), taken at new diagnosis, from a patient treated with antithyroid drugs. The source is a woman under 30 with Graves disease. DNA for the CDR3: TGTGCCAGCAGCTTAACGGGCGGGAGCAGGGACGAGCAGTACTTC. Translating it yields CASSLTGGSRDEQYF. Combining the CDR3 with reference TRBV7-3 and TRBJ2-7 gives the whole variable domain GAGVSQTPSNKVTEKGKYVELRCDPISGHTALYWYRQSLGQGPEFLIYFQGTGAADDSGLPNDRFFAVRPEGSVSTLKIQRTERGDSAVYLCASSLTGGSRDEQYFGPGTRLTVT.